The 27 T cell receptor beta chains listed next were all sequenced from one sample in a study of blood T cell repertoires in COVID-19. Repertoires were generated with immunoSEQ multiplex PCR, while TCRdb's copy carries only in-frame clones and drops some. The data show around 240,000 clones, with roughly 88% seen just once and more than 1.2% held by the top ten. The sample taken for sequencing was peripheral blood. These TCRs come from a woman between 40 and 50 years old who had recovered from COVID-19.

This clone was seen only once. The chain carries TRBV6-5 and TRBJ2-6, with D perhaps TRBD2 (6 bases). V gave up 2 bases and J gave up 2 bases, with 7 bases separating them. The length of the CDR3 is 15 residues. Germline CDR1 reads MNHEY; CDR2 reads SVGAGI. For the CDR3, the DNA is TGTGCCAGCAGTTACGGCGGGGCTGGGGCCAACGTCCTGACTTTC. The encoded protein is CASSYGGAGANVLTF.

The rearrangement joins TRBV28 to TRBJ1-1; possibly TRBD1 for D (5 bases). The CDR3 consists of 15 residues. V dropped 6 bases and J dropped 3 bases, with 17 bases sitting between them. Germline V gives CDR1 MDHEN, CDR2 SYDVKM. CDR3 sequence: CASRWSGGGYTEAFF. Written as DNA, the CDR3 is TGTGCCAGCAGATGGTCGGGGGGGGGTTACACTGAAGCTTTCTTT.

This chain joins TRBV7-9 and TRBJ2-3, with 14 positions matching TRBD2. CDR1 is SEHNR and CDR2 is FQNEAQ in the germline V gene (reference sequence). V dropped 2 bases and J dropped 5; count of bases not matched to a gene: 6. The CDR3 has 17 amino acids. CDR3 DNA sequence: TGTGCCAGCAGCTTATCGACTAGCGGGGGGGCTGTAGATACGCAGTATTTT. It yields the protein CASSLSTSGGAVDTQYF.

This clone occurred once. The gene calls are TRBV7-9 and TRBJ1-3, with D uncertain. V shed 5 bases and J shed 8 bases, with 10 bases lying between them. Germline-derived CDR1 and CDR2 are SEHNR and FQNEAQ (reference sequence). The CDR3 has 12 amino acids. CDR3 nucleotide sequence: TGTGCCAGCAGCACAGTAGTGGACACCATATATTTT. Its protein product is CASSTVVDTIYF.

The chain links TRBV7-2 to TRBJ2-5; 12 bases are a match to TRBD2. CDR1 and CDR2 (germline): SGHTA, FQGNSA. Trimming at V came to 1 base and at J to 5 bases, leaving 11 bases not matched to a gene. CDR3 length: 18 amino acids. CDR3 in DNA: TGTGCCAGCAGCTTAGATCGGGCACTAGCGGGGGGCGGGGAGACCCAGTACTTC. Amino acid sequence: CASSLDRALAGGGETQYF.

The rearrangement uses TRBV5-6 and TRBJ2-5, with a weak D call TRBD2 (7 bases). V lost 2 bases and J lost 4, with 15 bases in between. Germline CDR1 reads SGHDT; CDR2 reads YYEEEE. CDR3 length: 15 residues. The CDR3 loop is CASSFALRGGETQYF. In nucleotides, the CDR3 is TGTGCCAGCAGCTTCGCCCTGAGGGGGGGAGAGACCCAGTACTTC.

This clone was seen just once. The chain employs TRBV19 and TRBJ2-2, with TRBD1 matching over 7 bases. CDR1 is LNHDA and CDR2 is SQIVND in the germline V gene (reference sequence). Trimming took 8 bases from V and 1 from J; bases not matched to a gene: 7. The CDR3 extends over 15 amino acids. CDR3 sequence reads: CASSEQGKNTGELFF. In DNA form, the CDR3 reads TGTGCCAGTTCCGAACAGGGGAAGAACACCGGGGAGCTGTTTTTT.

The rearrangement joins TRBV19 to TRBJ1-5; no firm D call. Germline values: CDR1 LNHDA, CDR2 SQIVND (reference sequence). The CDR3 runs to 15 residues. Trimming shortened V by 3 bases and J by 4 bases, and 13 bases separated the two germline ends. The CDR3 spells CASSIEGRGNQPQHF. In DNA form, the CDR3 reads TGTGCCAGTAGTATCGAGGGAAGAGGAAATCAGCCCCAGCATTTT.

This clone was recorded only once. V usage is TRBV4-3 and J usage is TRBJ2-3, with TRBD1 identical over 9 bases. Germline values: CDR1 LGHNA, CDR2 YSLEER. Germline trimming cut 0 bases from V and 3 bases from J; bases unmatched to any gene: 7. The CDR3 consists of 17 residues. Here the CDR3 DNA reads TGCGCCAGCAGCCAAGAGGGCGGGACAGGGTTTACAGATACGCAGTATTTT. Translating it yields CASSQEGGTGFTDTQYF.

This chain joins TRBV23-1 and TRBJ1-2; D remains unclear. TRBV23-1 is filed as an ORF, its function uncertain. This CDR3 has 16 residues. V lost 0 bases and J lost 7, with 18 bases in between. Here the CDR3 reads CASSQSYVHAGSGYTF. DNA for the CDR3: TGCGCCAGCAGTCAATCGTATGTCCACGCGGGCAGTGGCTACACCTTC.

CDR3 loop: CASRLALGETQYF. As DNA, the CDR3 is TGTGCCAGTCGACTAGCGTTGGGAGAGACCCAGTACTTC. The chain employs TRBV19 and TRBJ2-5; TRBD2 matches 8 bases. Per germline, CDR1 LNHDA and CDR2 SQIVND (reference sequence). V lost 8 bases to trimming and J lost 4 bases; unmatched junction nucleotides: 6. The CDR3 has 13 amino acids.

The chain has TRBV18 and TRBJ1-4; D is unclear. CDR3 size: 13 residues. The V gene's germline CDR1 is KGHSH and CDR2 LQKENI. V gave up 3 bases and J gave up 8 bases, with 10 bases separating them. CDR3 bases: TGTGCCAGCTCACCCGGGGTAGAAGAAAAACTGTTTTTT. Translated: CASSPGVEEKLFF.

The CDR3 nucleotides read TGTGCCAGCAGTACTACACCGTCCTACGAGCAGTACTTC. Protein product: CASSTTPSYEQYF. The chain carries TRBV28 and TRBJ2-7; D not certain. Germline V gene sequence: CDR1 MDHEN, CDR2 SYDVKM. Between the trimmed V and J ends, which lost 5 bases and 1 base, there was a span of 9 bases. CDR3 length: 13 amino acids.

The chain is built from TRBV6-5 and TRBJ2-7; the match to TRBD1 covers 8 bases. Germline lookup yields CDR1 MNHEY and CDR2 SVGAGI. V shed 6 bases and J 3 bases; nucleotides not matched to a gene: 10. The length of the CDR3 is 15 residues. CDR3 coding DNA: TGTGCCAGCAGCCTCTACGGACAGGGTGGCTACGAGCAGTACTTC. This gives the protein CASSLYGQGGYEQYF.

The chain has TRBV18 and TRBJ2-2; 9 bases agree with TRBD1. The germline V gene encodes CDR1 KGHSH and CDR2 LQKENI. This CDR3 has 15 amino acids. After removal of 2 bases from V and 3 bases from J, the junction contained 1 base not matched to a gene. CDR3: CASSPRTGDTGELFF. CDR3 bases: TGTGCCAGCTCACCAAGGACAGGGGACACCGGGGAGCTGTTTTTT.

The J gene is TRBJ1-2, the V gene TRBV29-1; D might be TRBD1 (5 bases). The CDR3 runs 13 residues. The germline V and J ends were trimmed by 6 bases and 3 bases, with 14 bases remaining between them. Germline CDR1 SQVTM, CDR2 ANQGSEA. The chain's CDR3 is CSVAGPGDYGYTF. Here the CDR3 DNA reads TGCAGCGTAGCGGGACCTGGGGACTATGGCTACACCTTC. The variable domain in full, completed from reference TRBV29-1 and TRBJ1-2, reads SAVISQKPSRDICQRGTSLTIQCQVDSQVTMMFWYRQQPGQSLTLIATANQGSEATYESGFVIDKFPISRPNLTFSTLTVSNMSPEDSSIYLCSVAGPGDYGYTFGSGTRLTVV.

This chain links TRBV29-1 with TRBJ2-2; 8 nucleotides agree with TRBD2. Germline V CDR1 and CDR2: SQVTM, ANQGSEA. Trimming took 4 bases from V and 3 from J; bases not matched to a gene: 7. The CDR3 has 15 residues. The CDR3 nucleotides read TGCAGCGTTGGCCCCAGCGGGGGTGACACCGGGGAGCTGTTTTTT. Amino acids: CSVGPSGGDTGELFF.

The chain uses TRBV7-9 and TRBJ1-2; weak D call: TRBD1 (6 bases). The CDR3 loop spans 15 amino acids. Germline-derived CDR1 and CDR2 are SEHNR and FQNEAQ (reference sequence). Trimming shortened V by 7 bases and J by 7 bases, and 22 bases separated the two germline ends. The CDR3 region is CASTRRGGEGAGYTF. The CDR3 coding sequence is TGTGCCAGCACCCGTAGAGGGGGGGAAGGCGCTGGCTACACCTTC. The complete variable domain, with remaining parts taken from reference TRBV7-9 and TRBJ1-2, reads DTGVSQNPRHKITKRGQNVTFRCDPISEHNRLYWYRQTLGQGPEFLTYFQNEAQLEKSRLLSDRFSAERPKGSFSTLEIQRTEQGDSAMYLCASTRRGGEGAGYTFGSGTRLTVV.

This chain joins TRBV6-2 or TRBV6-3 and TRBJ1-3; the D gene is possibly TRBD1 (5 bases). From germline, CDR1 is MNHEY and CDR2 SVGEGT. V lost 5 bases, J lost 1 base, and 9 bases lay in between. This CDR3 spans 14 amino acids. CDR3: CASSPGWSGNTIYF. The CDR3 nucleotides are TGTGCCAGCAGTCCAGGGTGGTCTGGAAACACCATATATTTT.

V gene TRBV19 combines with J gene TRBJ1-4, with TRBD1 matching 8 bases. CDR3 size: 15 residues. CDR1 is LNHDA, CDR2 SQIVND, per germline (reference sequence). Trimming cost V 5 bases and J 4 bases; bases outside gene matches: 6. This CDR3 reads CASSSGQASNEKLFF. Here the CDR3 DNA reads TGTGCCAGTAGTTCGGGACAGGCTAGTAATGAAAAACTGTTTTTT.

In regard to this clone: This CDR3 is also generated by other DNA sequences in the sample. The rearrangement uses TRBV29-1 and TRBJ2-6; the D gene is possibly TRBD1 (6 bases). Germline V gives CDR1 SQVTM, CDR2 ANQGSEA. The CDR3 runs to 15 residues. The ends were cut back, 6 bases at V and 2 bases at J, with 14 bases in the middle. The CDR3 sequence: CSVTPPGAGANVLTF. In DNA form, the CDR3 reads TGCAGCGTCACACCACCAGGGGCTGGGGCCAACGTCCTGACTTTC.

This clone was seen only once. This chain connects TRBV7-2 to TRBJ1-2; D not certain. Trimming took 4 bases from V and 8 from J, leaving 14 bases between them. The CDR3 consists of 13 residues. Germline V lookup: CDR1 SGHTA, CDR2 FQGNSA. The CDR3 DNA reads as TGTGCCAGCAGCTCTCCGGGTCCCTCGGGCTACACCTTC. This encodes CASSSPGPSGYTF.

In its sample, this clone was seen many times. The genes are TRBV4-2 and TRBJ1-1; D possibly corresponds to TRBD1 (5 bases). Trimming stripped 4 bases from V and 4 bases from J, with 19 bases between. Germline V gives CDR1 LGHNA, CDR2 YNFKEQ. This CDR3 comprises 16 residues. The CDR3 sequence is CASSPRTVREGTEAFF. CDR3 in DNA: TGTGCCAGCAGCCCCCGAACGGTCAGGGAGGGCACTGAAGCTTTCTTT.

The chain joins TRBV7-2 to TRBJ2-5; TRBD1 might be the D (5 bases). V was cut by 2 bases and J by 6 bases, with 10 bases left in between. The V gene's germline CDR1 is SGHTA and CDR2 FQGNSA. CDR3 length equals 13 residues. This CDR3 reads CASSLSAGKTQYF. The CDR3 DNA sequence: TGTGCCAGCAGCTTATCCGCAGGGAAGACCCAGTACTTC. Together with reference TRBV7-2 and TRBJ2-5, the CDR3 gives the full variable domain: GAGVSQSPSNKVTEKGKDVELRCDPISGHTALYWYRQSLGQGLEFLIYFQGNSAPDKSGLPSDRFSAERTGGSVSTLTIQRTQQEDSAVYLCASSLSAGKTQYFGPGTRLLVL.

This rearrangement joins TRBV6-2 or TRBV6-3 to TRBJ1-1, with TRBD1 matching over 9 bases. The CDR3 covers 15 residues. The germline gives CDR1 MNHEY, CDR2 SVGEGT. Trimming removed 4 bases from V and 3 bases from J; junction bases left unmatched: 6. Here the CDR3 DNA reads TGTGCCAGCAGTTCCCGGACAGGGGTGGACACTGAAGCTTTCTTT. Translated: CASSSRTGVDTEAFF.

The sample holds a few counts of this clone. The rearrangement uses TRBV15 and TRBJ2-1; 8 positions match TRBD1. The CDR3 extends over 15 amino acids. From germline, CDR1 is LNHNV and CDR2 YYDKDF (reference sequence). V dropped 1 base and J dropped 6; count of bases not matched to a gene: 5. The CDR3 DNA reads TGTGCCACCAGCAGAGCTCAGGGGGCGATCAATGAGCAGTTCTTC. It is translated as CATSRAQGAINEQFF.

V usage is TRBV3-1 (or the pseudogene TRBV3-2) and J usage is TRBJ2-7, with 8 bases aligning to TRBD1. V shed 0 bases and J 5 bases; nucleotides not matched to a gene: 9. CDR1 is LGHDT, CDR2 YNNKEL, per germline (reference sequence). CDR3 size: 16 residues. The CDR3 sequence is CASSQDQQGASNEQYF. As DNA, the CDR3 is TGTGCCAGCAGCCAAGATCAGCAGGGGGCGAGTAACGAGCAGTACTTC.